Reported below is one TCR beta chain. These data are taken from a study of blood T cell repertoires in COVID-19. Germline V lookup: CDR1 GTSNPN, CDR2 SVGIG (reference sequence). With 4 bases clipped from V and 5 bases from J, the junction kept 7 bases outside the gene matches. CDR3 length: 13 amino acids. The table came from immunoSEQ multiplex PCR; TCRdb's copy has only in-frame clones and leaves some out. The data show fewer than 250,000 clones, around 83% seen once. Specimen: peripheral blood. This clonotype originated in a man aged 35 to 55 with acute or convalescent COVID-19. The rearrangement joins TRBV30 to TRBJ2-5, with 7 nucleotides matching TRBD1. CDR3 residues: CAWKRGPKETQYF. CDR3 bases: TGTGCCTGGAAGAGGGGGCCCAAGGAGACCCAGTACTTC.